These 24 T cell receptor beta chains were all obtained from the same sample, sequenced in a study of blood T cells in healthy people across ages. Then a second PCR, running roughly 7 to 11 cycles, was carried out with a sample-barcoded 5' primer and a J-beta primer mix. TCRdb recomputed calls from the 5' RACE reads with MiXCR, one row per CDR3 protein. The sample yields hundreds of thousands of distinct CDR3 sequences, less than 35% seen once. Sequencing used blood. The source is an elderly woman in good health.

In this sample, this clonotype turned up many times. In DNA form, the CDR3 reads TGTGCCAGCAGTTACGGACTCCGGTCGGCCCAGTACTTC. It encodes CASSYGLRSAQYF. This chain uses TRBV6-5 with TRBJ2-5, with D possibly matching TRBD2 (5 bases). Looked up from germline, CDR1 is MNHEY and CDR2 is SVGAGI. There are 13 residues in the CDR3. Trimming took off 2 bases at V and 9 bases at J, with 13 bases between the two ends.

The table lists this clonotype with a few counts. A much larger clone differs by one base, so this may be a read error. The chain recombines TRBV6-5 with TRBJ2-7; tentative D call: TRBD2 (5 bases). This CDR3 is 14 amino acids long. The V gene lost 0 bases and the J gene lost 6 bases, with 12 bases spanning the gap. CDR1 and CDR2 (germline): MNHEY, SVGAGI. CDR3 amino acids: CASSYSRGWGEQYF. The CDR3 DNA reads TGTGCCAGCAGTTACTCGAGAGGGTGGGGCGAGCAGTACTTC.

The table lists this clonotype with many counts. The chain links TRBV12-3 or TRBV12-4 to TRBJ2-4; no firm D call. Trimming removed 2 bases at V and 10 bases at J, with 15 bases between. The CDR3 is 14 residues long. CDR3 region: CASSLQGLPGIQYF. CDR3 DNA: TGTGCCAGCAGTTTACAAGGTCTCCCTGGGATTCAGTACTTC.

This clonotype was counted only a few times. The chain is built from TRBV28 and TRBJ1-5, with 7 nucleotides matching TRBD1. Trimming took 2 bases from V and 9 from J; bases not matched to a gene: 10. There are 15 residues in the CDR3. Germline values: CDR1 MDHEN, CDR2 SYDVKM. CDR3 coding DNA: TGTGCCAGCAGTTTAGGATTCACAGGGGTTAGGCCCCAGCATTTT. Its protein product is CASSLGFTGVRPQHF.

This clonotype was detected many times. One junction end does not reproduce the germline sequence, and a read error may be involved. This sequence joins TRBV9 and TRBJ2-7, with D uncertain. CDR1 SGDLS and CDR2 YYNGEE come from the germline V gene. The CDR3 loop spans 14 amino acids. CDR3 in amino acids: CASSVESASYKQYF. DNA for the CDR3: TGTGCCAGCAGCGTAGAGTCAGCCTCCTACAAGCAGTACTTC.

This clonotype was found many times. The chain links TRBV20-1 to TRBJ1-2, with 7 bases aligning to TRBD1. V lost 0 bases to trimming and J lost 3 bases; unmatched junction nucleotides: 13. Germline lookup yields CDR1 DFQATT and CDR2 SNEGSKA (reference sequence). CDR3 length: 17 residues. The CDR3 coding sequence is TGCAGTGCTAGAGATAGAGCGGACAGGATTAGTTACTATGGCTACACCTTC. This sequence encodes CSARDRADRISYYGYTF.

The gene calls are TRBV20-1 and TRBJ2-1; D could derive from TRBD1 or TRBD2 (6 bases each). Germline CDR1 DFQATT, CDR2 SNEGSKA (reference sequence). The germline V and J ends were trimmed by 3 bases and 9 bases, with 9 bases remaining between them. The CDR3 is 11 residues long. The CDR3 coding sequence is TGCAGTGCTAGGGGGGGCTTTGAGCAGTTCTTC. Amino acid sequence: CSARGGFEQFF.

There are many counts of this clonotype. The chain couples TRBV4-2 to TRBJ1-4; no reliable D call. Looked up from germline, CDR1 is LGHNA and CDR2 is YNFKEQ. The CDR3 consists of 14 residues. The germline V and J ends were trimmed by 0 bases and 8 bases, with 10 bases remaining between them. Written as DNA, the CDR3 is TGTGCCAGCAGCCAAGATCCCCGTGGGGAAAAACTGTTTTTT. Translated: CASSQDPRGEKLFF.

On this clonotype: A much larger clone lies a single base off, so this may be a read error. This chain links TRBV4-1 with TRBJ2-7; D ambiguous. Gene TRBJ2-5 matches the end of the DNA better, so the J call may be wrong. Looked up from germline, CDR1 is MGHRA and CDR2 is YSYEKL. The CDR3 is 16 residues long. The CDR3 loop is CASSQEDLMLGETQYF. CDR3 in DNA: TGCGCCAGCAGCCAAGAAGACCTTATGTTGGGGGAGACCCAGTACTTC.

This clonotype came up a few times. The chain uses TRBV20-1 and TRBJ2-5; possibly TRBD1 for D (6 bases). The V end was cut by 0 bases, the J end by 4 bases, with 12 bases between. The CDR3 spans 14 residues. Germline V CDR1 and CDR2: DFQATT, SNEGSKA (reference sequence). The CDR3 DNA follows: TGCAGTGCTAGAGATTCGGACAGAGGAGAGACCCAGTACTTC. Encoded protein: CSARDSDRGETQYF.

The chain links TRBV6-1 to TRBJ1-6, with D hard to call. Trimming removed 2 bases at V and 7 bases at J, with 6 bases between. The germline gives CDR1 MNHNS, CDR2 SASEGT. The CDR3 length is 13 residues. CDR3 sequence (DNA): TGTGCCAGCAGTGAAAGGGAGAATTCACCCCTCCACTTT. It yields the protein CASSERENSPLHF.

The rearrangement links TRBV5-1 to TRBJ1-1; 7 nucleotides align to TRBD1. The CDR3 covers 16 residues. J gave up 4 bases and V 0 bases, and 9 bases lay outside the gene matches. Germline V gene sequence: CDR1 SGHRS, CDR2 YFSETQ. CDR3: CASSLAGTVPSTEAFF. CDR3 DNA: TGCGCCAGCAGCTTGGCCGGGACAGTTCCATCCACTGAAGCTTTCTTT.

The J gene is TRBJ2-7, the V gene TRBV7-2; a weak D match, TRBD1 (6 bases). CDR1 is SGHTA and CDR2 is FQGNSA in the germline V gene. Trimming stripped 4 bases from V and 2 bases from J, with 15 bases between. CDR3 length equals 15 residues. In DNA form, the CDR3 reads TGTGCCAGCAGCTCATCAGGGGTTGCTACCTACGAGCAGTACTTC. The encoded protein is CASSSSGVATYEQYF.

The chain carries TRBV20-1 and TRBJ1-5; tentative D call: TRBD1 (5 bases). V was trimmed by 0 bases and J by 7 bases, leaving 10 bases between them. Germline assignment: CDR1 DFQATT and CDR2 SNEGSKA (reference sequence). This CDR3 spans 13 amino acids. CDR3 DNA: TGCAGTGCTAGAGACAGGGAACGACAGCCCCAGCATTTT. Its protein is CSARDRERQPQHF.

This clonotype was found many times. This chain uses TRBV7-9 with TRBJ2-1; 7 positions match TRBD1. Germline lookup yields CDR1 SEHNR and CDR2 FQNEAQ (reference sequence). V shed 5 bases and J 3 bases; nucleotides not matched to a gene: 16. The CDR3 has 18 amino acids. Here the CDR3 reads CASSPKSPSGQYYNEQFF. The CDR3 nucleotides read TGTGCCAGCAGCCCCAAAAGCCCGTCGGGACAGTACTACAATGAGCAGTTCTTC. The entire variable domain, with the rest obtained from reference TRBV7-9 and TRBJ2-1, is as follows: DTGVSQNPRHKITKRGQNVTFRCDPISEHNRLYWYRQTLGQGPEFLTYFQNEAQLEKSRLLSDRFSAERPKGSFSTLEIQRTEQGDSAMYLCASSPKSPSGQYYNEQFFGPGTRLTVL.

This clonotype occurred many times. CDR3 region: CASSQDTGTETFSYEQYF. The CDR3 DNA is TGTGCCAGCAGCCAAGATACTGGGACAGAGACATTCTCCTACGAGCAGTACTTC. This chain connects TRBV4-2 to TRBJ2-7; 7 bases match TRBD1. The CDR3 has 18 amino acids. Germline CDR1 and CDR2: LGHNA and YNFKEQ. The V and J ends lost 0 bases and 0 bases, in that order; junction bases with no gene match: 11.

This clonotype has just a few counts. The rearrangement uses TRBV11-2 and TRBJ2-7, with 7 bases identical to TRBD2. With 9 bases clipped from V and 3 bases from J, the junction kept 11 bases outside the gene matches. CDR1 and CDR2 from the germline V gene are SGHAT and FQNNGV. The CDR3 covers 14 residues. CDR3 coding DNA: TGTGCCAGTAGCCCAAGCGGGATACACTACGAGCAGTACTTC. This sequence encodes CASSPSGIHYEQYF.

In its sample, this clonotype was seen many times. The chain couples TRBV5-1 to TRBJ2-6; 7 bases match TRBD1. Germline V CDR1 and CDR2: SGHRS, YFSETQ. V lost 4 bases, J lost 2 bases, and 9 bases stayed unmatched. CDR3 size: 17 residues. The CDR3 loop reads CASSPARGPAGANVLTF. CDR3 bases: TGCGCCAGCAGCCCTGCTAGGGGGCCGGCTGGGGCCAACGTCCTGACTTTC. Filled out from reference TRBV5-1 and TRBJ2-6, the complete variable domain reads KAGVTQTPRYLIKTRGQQVTLSCSPISGHRSVSWYQQTPGQGLQFLFEYFSETQRNKGNFPGRFSGRQFSNSRSEMNVSTLELGDSALYLCASSPARGPAGANVLTFGAGSRLTVL.

This chain uses TRBV28 with TRBJ1-2, with 11 nucleotides matching TRBD1. V lost 6 bases to trimming and J lost 4 bases; unmatched junction nucleotides: 7. The CDR3 extends over 15 amino acids. Germline lookup yields CDR1 MDHEN and CDR2 SYDVKM. The CDR3 DNA follows: TGTGCCAGCAGCGGACAGGGGGCGTATGGCTATGGCTACACCTTC. As protein: CASSGQGAYGYGYTF.

This clonotype was found a few times. A much larger clone sits a single nucleotide away, making a read error possible. The chain joins TRBV12-3 or TRBV12-4 to TRBJ1-6, with 11 bases aligning to TRBD1. The CDR3 runs 15 residues. CDR3 region: CASSPVDRGPSPPHF. The CDR3 DNA follows: TGTGCCAGCAGCCCGGTGGACAGGGGGCCTTCACCCCCCCACTTT.

Concerning this clonotype itself: This sequence may be a read error, since a much larger clone differs from it by one base. CDR3 coding DNA: TGCAGTGCTAGCCAGAGTAGCAATCGGCCCCAGCATTTT. This encodes CSASQSSNRPQHF. The chain couples TRBV20-1 to TRBJ1-5, with D uncertain. Germline values: CDR1 DFQATT, CDR2 SNEGSKA (reference sequence). The CDR3 is 13 amino acids.

This clonotype was detected many times. The chain couples TRBV6-1 to TRBJ2-1, with TRBD1 identical over 7 bases. The CDR3 covers 19 residues. Germline V gene data show CDR1 as MNHNS and CDR2 as SASEGT. J gave up 0 bases and V 6 bases, and 17 bases lay outside the gene matches. The CDR3 spells CASRVTILGGASSYNEQFF. The CDR3 nucleotides are TGTGCCAGCAGGGTTACGATTTTAGGGGGCGCTAGCTCCTACAATGAGCAGTTCTTC.

This clonotype has ten or more counts. The chain carries TRBV7-9 and TRBJ2-7; TRBD2 aligns across 12 bases. CDR1 and CDR2 (germline): SEHNR, FQNEAQ (reference sequence). After removal of 4 bases from V and 5 bases from J, the junction contained 9 bases not matched to a gene. This CDR3 has 16 residues. The CDR3 bases are TGTGCCAGCAGCTATCCACCGGGACTAGCGGGCCACGAGCAGTACTTC. Encoded protein: CASSYPPGLAGHEQYF.

The CDR3 sequence: CSAYVASGPLKSSYEQYF. As DNA, the CDR3 is TGCAGTGCTTATGTCGCTAGCGGCCCCTTAAAATCCTCCTACGAGCAGTACTTC. The chain employs TRBV20-1 and TRBJ2-7; TRBD2 matches at 7 bases. Germline CDR1 reads DFQATT; CDR2 reads SNEGSKA (reference sequence). The CDR3 has 18 residues. After removal of 5 bases from V and 0 bases from J, the junction contained 19 bases not matched to a gene.